One and the same sample provided the 28 T cell receptor delta chains below, sequenced in a study of γδ T cells in repeated Plasmodium falciparum infection. Gammadelta T cells were flow-sorted from PBMC into Vgamma9/Vdelta2+ and Vdelta2-negative populations for bulk analysis. TCRdb called clones from the multiplex PCR reads again using CATT. The sample records about 51,000 delta-chain clones, 1.9% being singletons. Specimen: gamma-delta T cells from blood. The receptors come from a pool of human donors (malaria-infected and uninfected, not separated).

This clone was seen many times. A read error likely explains this, since a far larger clone differs by one base. The same CDR3 also results from other DNA sequences found in this sample. CDR3 in DNA: TGTGCCCTTGGGGAACTAGGACTTCCTACATGGGGGATACGAGGGGTCGATAAACTCATCTTT. Its protein product is CALGELGLPTWGIRGVDKLIF. The J gene is TRDJ1, the V gene TRDV1; 11 bases agree with TRDD3. The J gene is not listed in TCRdb, so it was assigned here from a DNA match to germline. This CDR3 spans 21 amino acids. The germline gives CDR1 TSWWSYY, CDR2 QGS.

This clone was detected a few times. This probably arose from a read error, given a far larger clone one base away. The same CDR3 is also encoded by other DNA sequences in this sample. CDR3 DNA sequence: TGTGCCTTTACGAGGGCCGACTACATACACTGGGGGATACCAGGGGCCGATAAGCTCATCTTT. Amino acids: CAFTRADYIHWGIPGADKLIF. The V gene reported is TRDV3; the J gene is uncalled; the D segment call TRDD3 is taken from the table without a DNA check. This CDR3 comprises 21 residues. Germline V gives CDR1 TVYSNPD, CDR2 GDNSRS (reference sequence).

This clone is medium-sized. This likely came from a read error, as a far larger clone is one base away. The sample holds other DNA sequences that translate to the same CDR3. The J gene is TRDJ1, the V gene TRAV38-2/DV8; TRDD3 matches 10 bases. The CDR3 extends over 19 amino acids. The J segment lost 0 bases and the V segment lost 0 bases, leaving 11 bases of the junction unmatched. The germline gives CDR1 TSESDYY, CDR2 QEAYKQQN. The DNA for the CDR3 is TGTGCTTATAGGAGCGCAAGCCTACTGGGGGATCTCTACACCGATAAACTCATCTTT. Translation: CAYRSASLLGDLYTDKLIF.

This clone turned up a few times. The TCRdb protein comes from a much larger clone and disagrees with this DNA's translation at residue 12, likely due to a read error; the protein given here is derived from the DNA. The genes are TRDV1 and TRDJ1, with D hard to call. CDR3 length: 24 residues. V lost 0 bases and J 0 bases, leaving 35 bases between the germline ends. Looked up from germline, CDR1 is TSWWSYY and CDR2 is QGS. CDR3 protein: CALGELKVLEPIPRVRIYTDKLIF. In DNA form, the CDR3 reads TGTGCTCTTGGGGAACTTAAAGTACTAGAGCCAATACCTCGCGTACGCATCTACACCGATAAACTCATCTTT.

As to this clone: A far larger clone lies a single base away; this is likely a read error. The sample carries other DNA sequences with the same CDR3. The genes are TRDV1 and TRDJ1, with 8 bases fitting TRDD3. TCRdb offers no J gene call, so here the DNA was matched to germline to obtain one. The V gene's germline CDR1 is TSWWSYY and CDR2 QGS. The CDR3 totals 20 residues. The ends lost 0 bases at V and 6 bases at J; junction bases unmatched: 21. The CDR3 bases are TGTGCTCTTGGGGAACTAGGAATCCTGCGGCGGGAGGGGATACAGAATAAACTCATCTTT. Residues: CALGELGILRREGIQNKLIF.

This clone was seen only a few times. One base separates it from a far larger clone, so it is likely a read error. The sample contains more than one DNA sequence encoding this CDR3. This chain links TRDV1 with TRDJ1; 12 positions match TRDD3. As TCRdb names no J gene, one was assigned here on the basis of a DNA match to germline. The CDR3 sequence is 21 residues long. V lost 4 bases, J lost 3 bases, and 21 bases stayed unmatched. Germline V gene sequence: CDR1 TSWWSYY, CDR2 QGS. The CDR3 coding sequence is TGTGCTCTTGGGGTCCCACGGGCTTTCTTTTATTACTGGGGGATACCCGATAAACTCATCTTT. Residues: CALGVPRAFFYYWGIPDKLIF.

As concerns this clone: TCRdb's listed protein matches a much larger clone and diverges from this DNA's translation at residue 6, likely through a read error; the protein shown comes from the DNA. The rearrangement joins TRDV3 to TRDJ1; TRDD2 is a possible D gene (5 bases). The J gene, left out of TCRdb, was set here by checking the DNA against germline. This CDR3 comprises 17 residues. V lost 3 bases to trimming and J lost 7 bases, with 30 bases between them. Germline CDR1 is TVYSNPD and CDR2 is GDNSRS (reference sequence). In nucleotides, the CDR3 is TGTGCCTTACCGGTTCTCTTCCACCCGTCCCATAGAGGTAAACTCATCTTT. As protein: CALPVLFHPSHRGKLIF. Variable domain in full (rest from reference TRDV3 and TRDJ1): CDKVTQSSPDQTVASGSEVVLLCTYDTVYSNPDLFWYRIRPDYSFQFVFYGDNSRSEGADFTQGRFSVKHILTQKAFHLVISPVRTEDSATYYCALPVLFHPSHRGKLIFGKGTRVTVEP.

This clone was observed at least ten times. This DNA translates differently at residue 12 from the TCRdb protein, which is that of a much larger clone; a read error is likely, and the protein shown is the DNA's own translation. CDR3 in DNA: TGTGCCTGTGACACCGTAGGGGGGATACGCCGGCGCCACACCGATAAACTCATCTTT. Its translation is CACDTVGGIRRRHTDKLIF. This chain uses TRDV2 with TRDJ1; 10 bases agree with TRDD3. The V segment lost 0 bases and the J segment 0 bases; nucleotides outside the gene matches: 12. The germline CDR1 and CDR2 sequences are GEAIGNYY and EKD. The CDR3 runs 19 residues.

This clone appeared a few times. The likely explanation is a read error, given a far larger clone one base away. This CDR3 is also generated by other DNA sequences in the sample. This chain connects TRDV2 to TRDJ1; possible D gene TRDD3, 6 bases. TCRdb carries no J gene annotation; the J gene was assigned here by matching the DNA with germline. The CDR3 loop spans 14 amino acids. Germline values: CDR1 GEAIGNYY, CDR2 EKD. V gave up 3 bases and J gave up 2 bases, with 12 bases separating them. The CDR3 sequence is CACDQLGDTDKLIF. The CDR3 DNA sequence: TGTGCCTGTGACCAACTGGGCGATACCGATAAACTCATCTTT.

This clone is medium-sized in the sample. Other DNA sequences in this specimen translate into the identical CDR3. The chain couples TRDV2 to TRDJ3; the match to TRDD3 covers 8 bases. This CDR3 has 18 amino acids. Per germline, CDR1 GEAIGNYY and CDR2 EKD. Trimming removed 0 bases from V and 0 bases from J; junction bases left unmatched: 3. DNA for the CDR3: TGTGCCTGTGACACCTGGGGGATTGGCTCCTGGGACACCCGACAGATGTTTTTC. Translating gives CACDTWGIGSWDTRQMFF.

In this sample, this clone turned up a few times. The amino acid sequence in TCRdb belongs to a much larger clone and departs from this DNA's translation at residue 17, likely a sequencing read error; the sequence shown is translated from the DNA. The gene calls are TRDV1 and TRDJ1, with TRDD3 matching over 10 bases. No J gene was available from TCRdb, and it was assigned here by a germline match of the DNA. V lost 5 bases and J lost 2; bases outside the gene matches: 29. From germline, CDR1 is TSWWSYY and CDR2 QGS. This CDR3 spans 23 amino acids. CDR3 nucleotide sequence: TGTGCTCTTGGGAATGGAGCCTTTAATTCCTTAAACTGGGGGATCGGTACGACCGATAAACTCATCTTT. Amino acid sequence: CALGNGAFNSLNWGIGTTDKLIF.

This clone was seen repeatedly, ten times or more. Other DNA sequences in this sample translate to the same CDR3. V usage is TRDV1 and J usage is TRDJ1; 12 bases align to TRDD3. With 0 bases clipped from V and 1 base from J, the junction kept 18 bases outside the gene matches. CDR3 length: 22 residues. Looked up from germline, CDR1 is TSWWSYY and CDR2 is QGS. CDR3 amino acids: CALGELDVLRNWGIHGTDKLIF. The CDR3 coding sequence is TGTGCTCTTGGGGAACTAGATGTCCTACGGAACTGGGGGATACACGGCACCGATAAACTCATCTTT.

In this sample, this clone turned up a few times. This may be a read error, as it is one base from a much larger clone. The rearrangement links TRDV1 to TRDJ1; the match to TRDD3 covers 9 bases. CDR1 and CDR2 (germline): TSWWSYY, QGS. There are 24 residues in the CDR3. V trimming: 4 bases; J trimming: 0 bases; junction bases outside the gene matches: 30. As DNA, the CDR3 is TGTGCTCTTGGGGCCCCAGCCATTTTCCTACGTCCTGGTACTGGGGGAACGCACACCGATAAACTCATCTTT. Protein: CALGAPAIFLRPGTGGTHTDKLIF.

About this clone itself: This likely came from a read error, as a far larger clone is one base away. The identical CDR3 is also encoded by other nucleotide sequences in the sample. V gene TRAV38-2/DV8 combines with J gene TRDJ1; TRDD2 agrees at 9 bases. The J gene comes from matching the DNA to germline here; TCRdb lacks it. The V segment lost 1 base and the J segment 4 bases; nucleotides outside the gene matches: 23. The CDR3 runs 21 residues. Germline lookup yields CDR1 TSESDYY and CDR2 QEAYKQQN. The CDR3 region is CAYRSYPSYIWWGFSSDKLIF. In DNA form, the CDR3 reads TGTGCTTATAGGAGCTATCCTTCCTACATTTGGTGGGGATTTAGCAGCGATAAACTCATCTTT.

With respect to this clone: For this DNA, TCRdb reports the protein of a much larger clone, which diverges at residue 14, most likely from a read error; the protein presented here is translated directly from the DNA. J is TRDJ3 and V is TRDV1; no firm D call. CDR3 size: 22 residues. Trimming pared 4 bases from V and 2 bases from J, leaving 27 bases between. Germline-derived CDR1 and CDR2 are TSWWSYY and QGS. The CDR3 loop is CALGAYSSFPLISPWDTRQMFF. The CDR3 nucleotides read TGTGCTCTTGGGGCATACTCCTCCTTTCCGTTGATAAGCCCCTGGGACACCCGACAGATGTTTTTC.

On this clone itself: A far larger clone differs by one base, so this is likely a read error. Other DNA sequences in this specimen translate into the identical CDR3. The chain links TRDV1 to TRDJ4, with 13 bases matching TRDD3. Since TCRdb gives no J gene, matching the DNA to germline was used here to assign it. Germline V gene data show CDR1 as TSWWSYY and CDR2 as QGS. The length of the CDR3 is 24 residues. V lost 0 bases, J lost 5 bases, and 30 bases stayed unmatched. CDR3 nucleotide sequence: TGTGCTCTTGGGGAACTAACTTTTCCGCTTCCTACGGGTCCTACTGGGGGATACGCGAGGCCCCTGATCTTT. Residues: CALGELTFPLPTGPTGGYARPLIF.

On this clone: This DNA's translation differs at residue 14 from TCRdb's protein, which comes from a much larger clone; a read error is likely, and the protein shown is translated from the DNA. The chain employs TRDV1 and TRDJ2; 11 nucleotides line up with TRDD3. No J gene is reported in TCRdb; it was inferred here by comparing the DNA with germline. The V gene end was trimmed by 7 bases and the J gene end by 0 bases; junction bases not matched to a gene: 19. Germline V CDR1 and CDR2: TSWWSYY, QGS. The CDR3 totals 21 residues. CDR3 residues: CALALATEDWGIRTLTAQLFF. DNA for the CDR3: TGTGCTCTTGCCCTAGCTACCGAGGATTGGGGGATACGCACTTTGACAGCACAACTCTTCTTT.

A word on this clone: A far larger clone is one base from this, pointing to a likely read error. The same CDR3 arises from other DNA sequences in this sample as well. The chain combines TRDV3 with TRDJ1; possibly TRDD3 for D (10 bases). The J gene was not available in TCRdb and was assigned here by matching the DNA to germline segments. The CDR3 consists of 24 residues. Germline loops: CDR1 TVYSNPD, CDR2 GDNSRS (reference sequence). Between the trimmed V and J ends, which lost 0 bases and 3 bases, there was a span of 44 bases. For the CDR3, the DNA is TGTGCCTTTAGCTTACCAGACCAGGGCCTTCCTACCAGTACCGGGGGATACGAGGCCGATAAACTCATCTTT. The encoded protein is CAFSLPDQGLPTSTGGYEADKLIF.

This clone occurred a few times. A far larger clone is one nucleotide away, so this likely arose from a read error. The same CDR3 arises from other DNA sequences in this sample as well. The chain links TRDV1 to TRDJ1; D might be TRDD3 (5 bases). As TCRdb names no J gene, one was assigned here on the basis of a DNA match to germline. The germline CDR1 and CDR2 sequences are TSWWSYY and QGS. The CDR3 sequence is 16 residues long. CDR3 nucleotides: TGTGCCCTTGGGGACCCGTCCTTTTTCGACACCGATAAACTCATCTTT. Its protein product is CALGDPSFFDTDKLIF.

This clone showed up just a few times. A far larger clone is off by one base, so a read error is likely. This specimen includes other DNA sequences encoding the same CDR3. V usage is TRDV1 and J usage is TRDJ1; weak D call: TRDD3 (5 bases). Here the J gene was assigned by germline matching of the DNA, as TCRdb has none. Germline V gene lookup returns CDR1 TSWWSYY and CDR2 QGS. Trimming removed 5 bases from V and 0 bases from J, with 31 bases in between. This CDR3 has 21 residues. The CDR3, as DNA: TGTGCTCTTGGGAAGGTTCTACTTTGGTGGGGAATCCCTTTCTACACCGATAAACTCATCTTT. The encoded protein is CALGKVLLWWGIPFYTDKLIF.

This clone was counted only a few times. This DNA's translation and the protein TCRdb lists, from a much larger clone, do not match at residue 10, likely due to a read error; the protein shown is translated from the DNA. The chain recombines TRDV1 with TRDJ1, with 10 nucleotides matching TRDD3. TCRdb supplies no J gene; here it was assigned by aligning the nucleotide sequence to germline. Germline CDR1 TSWWSYY, CDR2 QGS. V gave up 0 bases and J gave up 6 bases; unmatched junction bases: 22. The CDR3 spans 21 residues. The CDR3 nucleotides read TGTGCTCTTGGGGAACTGGGTTGGGGTTTCCTGTACTGGGGGATCCGGCATAAACTCATCTTT. This encodes CALGELGWGFLYWGIRHKLIF.

This clone was found a few times. The protein given by TCRdb reflects a much larger clone and differs at residues 10 and 18 from this DNA's translation, likely from a read error; the protein shown is the DNA's translation. This chain connects TRDV1 to TRDJ1; the D gene is possibly TRDD3 (6 bases). The J gene was not available in TCRdb and was assigned here by matching the DNA to germline segments. V was trimmed by 0 bases and J by 3 bases, leaving 35 bases between them. Germline V gives CDR1 TSWWSYY, CDR2 QGS. This CDR3 comprises 23 residues. This chain's CDR3 is CALGELNRASLKRGGAPADKLIF. The CDR3 bases are TGTGCTCTTGGGGAACTTAATAGGGCCTCCCTAAAACGCGGGGGAGCCCCCGCCGATAAACTCATCTTT.

The table lists this clone with a few counts. This likely stems from a read error, as it lies one base from a far larger clone. This CDR3 is also generated by other DNA sequences in the sample. CDR3 protein: CALGRRRPFLMLVTGGPLYTDKLIF. CDR3 DNA: TGTGCTCTTGGGCGTCGTAGGCCTTTCCTAATGTTGGTTACTGGGGGACCGCTGTACACCGATAAACTCATATTT. There is no J gene call, but TRDV1 is given as the V gene; the DNA was not used to check the table's D call, TRDD3. Germline CDR1 and CDR2: TSWWSYY and QGS. CDR3 length: 25 amino acids.

This clone was observed a handful of times. TCRdb records a much larger clone's protein for this DNA, with a difference at residue 16 that likely arises from a read error; the protein given is the translation of the DNA. V usage is TRDV1 and J usage is TRDJ1; 7 bases fit TRDD3. This CDR3 comprises 17 residues. Germline V gives CDR1 TSWWSYY, CDR2 QGS. Here the CDR3 reads CALGVPLLWWGRDKLTF. In nucleotides, the CDR3 is TGTGCTCTTGGGGTCCCCCTACTGTGGTGGGGGAGGGATAAACTCACCTTT.

To note about this clone: The protein in TCRdb stems from a much larger clone and differs at residue 4 from this DNA's translation, likely a read error; here the protein is translated from the DNA. V gene TRDV2 combines with J gene TRDJ1; 8 nucleotides align to TRDD3. TCRdb is silent on the J gene; assignment here came from matching the DNA to germline. Germline CDR1 and CDR2: GEAIGNYY and EKD. The CDR3 is made up of 16 amino acids. The CDR3 DNA reads as TGTGCCTGTAACACTTGGGGGATCAAGTACACCGATAAACTCATCTTT. This sequence encodes CACNTWGIKYTDKLIF.

There are a few counts of this clone. TCRdb's entry gives the protein of a much larger clone, which mismatches this DNA's translation at residue 15, likely from a read error; the protein reported here is translated from the DNA. V is TRDV3 and J is TRDJ1, with D tentatively TRDD2 (5 bases). TCRdb carries no J gene annotation; the J gene was assigned here by matching the DNA with germline. V lost 1 base to trimming and J lost 3 bases, with 33 bases between them. The CDR3 totals 20 residues. Germline CDR1 reads TVYSNPD; CDR2 reads GDNSRS (reference sequence). For the CDR3, the DNA is TGTGCCTTTAAGGGCTTTAACCAACGGCCCATTTTCCCTACTGCCGATAAACTCATCTTT. Protein sequence: CAFKGFNQRPIFPTADKLIF.

This clone occurred many times. The protein TCRdb gives is from a much larger clone and does not agree with this DNA's translation at residue 21, likely a read error; the protein shown here comes from the DNA. The J gene is TRDJ1, the V gene TRAV38-2/DV8, with 12 nucleotides matching TRDD3. TCRdb carries no J gene annotation; the J gene was assigned here by matching the DNA with germline. The CDR3 is 24 residues long. Germline V gene sequence: CDR1 TSESDYY, CDR2 QEAYKQQN. CDR3 residues: CAYRSARRWDPLLGDTWSADRLIF. DNA for the CDR3: TGTGCTTATAGGAGCGCGAGACGTTGGGACCCTTTACTGGGGGATACTTGGTCGGCCGATAGACTCATCTTT.

As to this clone: A read error is the likely source, as a far larger clone sits one nucleotide away. Other DNA sequences of this sample code for an identical CDR3. V and J are TRAV38-2/DV8 and TRDJ1, with 13 bases identical to TRDD3. CDR1 is TSESDYY and CDR2 is QEAYKQQN in the germline V gene. This CDR3 is 20 amino acids long. The CDR3 is CAYRNKPAYWGIRGAGKLIF. DNA of the CDR3: TGTGCTTACAGGAACAAACCTGCGTACTGGGGGATACGGGGCGCCGGTAAACTCATCTTT.